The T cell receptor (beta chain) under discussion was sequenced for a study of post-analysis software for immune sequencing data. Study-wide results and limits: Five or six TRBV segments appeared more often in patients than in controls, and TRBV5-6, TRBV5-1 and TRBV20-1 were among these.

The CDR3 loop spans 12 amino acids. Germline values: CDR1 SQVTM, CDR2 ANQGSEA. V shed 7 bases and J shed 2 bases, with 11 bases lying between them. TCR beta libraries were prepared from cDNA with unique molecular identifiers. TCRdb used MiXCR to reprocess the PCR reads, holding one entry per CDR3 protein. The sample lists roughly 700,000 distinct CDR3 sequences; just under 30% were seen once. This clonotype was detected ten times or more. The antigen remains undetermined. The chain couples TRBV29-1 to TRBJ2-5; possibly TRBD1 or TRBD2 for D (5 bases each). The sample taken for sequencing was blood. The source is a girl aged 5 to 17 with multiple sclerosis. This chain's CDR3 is CSGGRGQETQYF. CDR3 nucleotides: TGCAGCGGGGGACGGGGACAAGAGACCCAGTACTTC.